Shown below are 29 T cell receptor beta chains from a single sample sequenced in a study of OX40 agonist ivuxolimab in advanced cancers. The protocol was immunoSEQ multiplex PCR, while the TCRdb copy is restricted to in-frame clones and leaves out a portion. The top ten hold roughly 4.9% of the sample, which has approximately 75,000 clones, about 73% seen once. Specimen: CD4+ or CD8+ T cells sorted from blood, collected in a trial of the OX40 agonist ivuxolimab. These receptors originate from an adult with an advanced solid tumor such as melanoma, head and neck, liver or kidney cancer.

This clone was detected a few times. The gene calls are TRBV30 and TRBJ1-5; D not resolved. Trimming took off 1 base at V and 4 bases at J, with 5 bases between the two ends. Germline CDR1 is GTSNPN and CDR2 is SVGIG (reference sequence). This CDR3 has 12 amino acids. CDR3 nucleotide sequence: TGTGCCTGGAGTGACAGTAATCAGCCCCAGCATTTT. This encodes CAWSDSNQPQHF. The entire variable domain, with the rest obtained from reference TRBV30 and TRBJ1-5, is as follows: SQTIHQWPATLVQPVGSPLSLECTVEGTSNPNLYWYRQAAGRGLQLLFYSVGIGQISSEVPQNLSASRPQDRQFILSSKKLLLSDSGFYLCAWSDSNQPQHFGDGTRLSIL.

This clone was detected only a few times. CDR3 nucleotide sequence: TGTGCCAGCAGTCCTCCCAGGGACAGGGTAGGTTCACCCCTCCACTTT. Translated: CASSPPRDRVGSPLHF. J is TRBJ1-6 and V is TRBV27; 9 bases align to TRBD1. From germline, CDR1 is MNHEY and CDR2 SMNVEV (reference sequence). The CDR3 spans 16 residues. Trimming cost V 5 bases and J 9 bases; bases outside gene matches: 11.

This clone has only a few counts. This chain connects TRBV7-2 to TRBJ1-6; TRBD1 might be the D (6 bases). Trimming shortened V by 6 bases and J by 7 bases, and 13 bases separated the two germline ends. The CDR3 has 14 amino acids. Germline lookup yields CDR1 SGHTA and CDR2 FQGNSA. CDR3 protein: CASRAQQGNSPLHF. DNA of the CDR3: TGTGCCAGCAGAGCCCAACAGGGAAATTCACCCCTCCACTTT.

With regard to this clone: Other DNA sequences in this specimen translate into the identical CDR3. The chain joins TRBV19 to TRBJ2-7; D not resolved. The CDR3 is made up of 13 amino acids. Germline-derived CDR1 and CDR2 are LNHDA and SQIVND (reference sequence). V was shortened by 8 bases and J by 0 bases, with 11 bases between the two germline ends. This CDR3 reads CASSTVSSYEQYF. The CDR3 nucleotides read TGTGCCAGTTCGACCGTGAGCTCCTACGAGCAGTACTTC.

V and J are TRBV19 and TRBJ2-3; D uncertain. Germline V gene lookup returns CDR1 LNHDA and CDR2 SQIVND (reference sequence). This CDR3 comprises 13 residues. V was clipped by 5 bases and J by 2 bases, with 8 bases between them. This chain's CDR3 is CASSFRTTDTQYF. DNA of the CDR3: TGTGCCAGTAGTTTCCGGACCACAGATACGCAGTATTTT.

This sequence joins TRBV19 and TRBJ2-7, with 9 bases fitting TRBD1. V was clipped by 1 base and J by 0 bases; unmatched bases: 4. In germline, CDR1 is LNHDA, CDR2 SQIVND (reference sequence). There are 16 residues in the CDR3. CDR3 sequence: CASSIGTGASSYEQYF. The CDR3 DNA follows: TGTGCCAGTAGTATAGGGACAGGGGCGAGCTCCTACGAGCAGTACTTC.

Many counts were recorded for this clone. The genes are TRBV6-5 and TRBJ1-1, with D uncertain. The CDR3 covers 14 residues. Germline V lookup: CDR1 MNHEY, CDR2 SVGAGI. The V end lost 2 bases, the J end lost 1 base, and 8 bases lay between the germline ends. Written as DNA, the CDR3 is TGTGCCAGCAGTTACCGACGGGAGAACACTGAAGCTTTCTTT. Protein sequence: CASSYRRENTEAFF.

The chain combines TRBV12-5 with TRBJ2-5, with 9 bases identical to TRBD2. CDR1 LGHNT and CDR2 FRNRAP come from the germline V gene. V gave up 0 bases and J gave up 5 bases; unmatched junction bases: 7. The CDR3 totals 16 residues. The CDR3 bases are TGTGCTAGTGGTTTGGTACGTCCTAGCGGGGCCGAGACCCAGTACTTC. Translating it yields CASGLVRPSGAETQYF.

The V and J genes are TRBV4-1 and TRBJ1-1; possibly TRBD1 for D (6 bases). Germline lookup yields CDR1 MGHRA and CDR2 YSYEKL. CDR3 size: 17 residues. Trimming removed 0 bases from V and 0 bases from J, with 14 bases in between. CDR3 loop: CASSQESTGGLNTEAFF. The CDR3 DNA sequence: TGCGCCAGCAGCCAAGAGTCGACAGGTGGACTGAACACTGAAGCTTTCTTT.

This sequence joins TRBV5-1 and TRBJ1-2, with D hard to call. CDR1 is SGHRS and CDR2 is YFSETQ in the germline V gene. V lost 0 bases, J lost 0 bases, and 9 bases lay in between. The CDR3 has 15 amino acids. Here the CDR3 reads CASSLVGQPNYGYTF. CDR3 nucleotides: TGCGCCAGCAGCTTGGTTGGGCAACCTAACTATGGCTACACCTTC.

The chain joins TRBV5-6 to TRBJ1-6, with D unclear. V shed 0 bases and J shed 7 bases, with 11 bases lying between them. In germline, CDR1 is SGHDT, CDR2 YYEEEE. This CDR3 comprises 15 residues. The CDR3 DNA reads as TGTGCCAGCAGCTTGGCCGGACGATTAAATTCACCCCTCCACTTT. It yields the protein CASSLAGRLNSPLHF.

This chain joins TRBV18 and TRBJ1-3, with TRBD1 matching 7 bases. The germline CDR1 and CDR2 sequences are KGHSH and LQKENI. J lost 8 bases, V lost 6 bases, and 7 bases had no gene match. This CDR3 contains 13 residues. The CDR3 nucleotides read TGTGCCAGCTCGAGACAGGGTTACGACACCATATATTTT. Translating gives CASSRQGYDTIYF.

V and J are TRBV30 and TRBJ1-2; perhaps TRBD1 as D (5 bases). The germline gives CDR1 GTSNPN, CDR2 SVGIG (reference sequence). The CDR3 spans 14 residues. V was trimmed by 5 bases and J by 1 base, leaving 14 bases between them. The CDR3 sequence is CAWGASDGNYGYTF. The CDR3 coding sequence is TGTGCCTGGGGGGCCTCGGACGGTAACTATGGCTACACCTTC.

J is TRBJ1-2 and V is TRBV5-1; TRBD1 matches 12 bases. V lost 2 bases, J lost 8 bases, and 16 bases stayed unmatched. The germline gives CDR1 SGHRS, CDR2 YFSETQ. The CDR3 runs to 18 residues. The CDR3 loop is CASSFKPSGTGGGEGYTF. The DNA of the CDR3 is TGCGCCAGCAGCTTCAAACCCTCCGGGACAGGGGGCGGAGAAGGCTACACCTTC.

CDR3 residues: CASRTGQRNTGELFF. The DNA for the CDR3 is TGTGCCAGTAGGACGGGACAGCGGAACACCGGGGAGCTGTTTTTT. This chain uses TRBV19 with TRBJ2-2, with 7 bases identical to TRBD1. The CDR3 covers 15 residues. Germline CDR1 and CDR2: LNHDA and SQIVND (reference sequence). Trimming cost V 6 bases and J 1 base; bases outside gene matches: 5.

This clone was recorded many times. The chain employs TRBV6-1 and TRBJ1-1; D is unclear. Germline CDR1 is MNHNS and CDR2 is SASEGT. The V gene lost 0 bases and the J gene lost 11 bases, with 13 bases spanning the gap. The CDR3 extends over 13 amino acids. CDR3 sequence reads: CASSEAPTQGAFF. CDR3 in DNA: TGTGCCAGCAGTGAAGCGCCGACCCAAGGTGCTTTCTTT.

This clone was seen more than once but under ten times. This sequence joins TRBV11-3 and TRBJ2-1; 8 positions agree with TRBD2. Per the germline V gene, CDR1 is SGHNT and CDR2 is YENEEA. V was clipped by 5 bases and J by 2 bases; unmatched bases: 5. The CDR3 contains 15 residues. CDR3 protein: CASSQRLATYNEQFF. The CDR3 coding sequence is TGTGCCAGCAGCCAAAGACTAGCGACCTACAATGAGCAGTTCTTC.

The chain employs TRBV4-3 and TRBJ2-3; TRBD2 agrees at 12 bases. V was pared by 0 bases and J by 5 bases, with 6 bases of the junction left unmatched. This CDR3 region has 17 residues. Per the germline V gene, CDR1 is LGHNA and CDR2 is YSLEER. This chain's CDR3 is CASSQEASGGAIDTQYF. In nucleotides, the CDR3 is TGCGCCAGCAGCCAAGAGGCTAGCGGGGGGGCAATAGATACGCAGTATTTT.

This clone showed up just a few times. The rearrangement joins TRBV6-6 to TRBJ1-2; no reliable D call. V was clipped by 8 bases and J by 0 bases, with 13 bases between them. The CDR3 spans 14 residues. Per germline, CDR1 MNHNY and CDR2 SVGAGI (reference sequence). The chain's CDR3 is CASRTGAANYGYTF. The CDR3 DNA reads TGTGCCAGCCGGACGGGAGCTGCTAACTATGGCTACACCTTC.

The DNA of the CDR3 is TGTGCCAGCAGCCCCCACGGGATAAGGGGCGAAAAACTGTTTTTT. Translation gives CASSPHGIRGEKLFF. The chain employs TRBV7-2 and TRBJ1-4, with a tentative D call TRBD1 (5 bases). The CDR3 has 15 amino acids. The germline CDR1 and CDR2 sequences are SGHTA and FQGNSA. The V gene lost 5 bases and the J gene lost 8 bases, with 18 bases spanning the gap. The variable domain in full, with the rest retrieved from reference TRBV7-2 and TRBJ1-4, is GAGVSQSPSNKVTEKGKDVELRCDPISGHTALYWYRQSLGQGLEFLIYFQGNSAPDKSGLPSDRFSAERTGGSVSTLTIQRTQQEDSAVYLCASSPHGIRGEKLFFGSGTQLSVL.

The genes are TRBV5-5 and TRBJ2-7, with 7 bases lining up with TRBD1. In germline, CDR1 is SGHKS, CDR2 YYEKEE (reference sequence). The CDR3 is 15 residues long. Trimming cost V 0 bases and J 0 bases; bases outside gene matches: 3. CDR3 loop: CASSLVGQSSYEQYF. In DNA form, the CDR3 reads TGTGCCAGCAGCTTGGTGGGACAGAGCTCCTACGAGCAGTACTTC.

The chain uses TRBV7-2 and TRBJ1-4; possibly TRBD1 for D (5 bases). V was cut by 0 bases and J by 11 bases, with 13 bases left in between. The CDR3 runs 14 residues. Per germline, CDR1 SGHTA and CDR2 FQGNSA. CDR3 coding DNA: TGTGCCAGCAGCTTAGCCGAACAGGCTCGTAAACTGTTTTTT. Its protein product is CASSLAEQARKLFF.

This clone has a handful of counts. The genes are TRBV5-5 and TRBJ1-2, with 7 bases that match TRBD1. J gave up 7 bases and V 0 bases, and 6 bases lay outside the gene matches. CDR1 and CDR2 (germline): SGHKS, YYEKEE (reference sequence). The CDR3 runs to 14 residues. CDR3 protein: CASSLAQGTRGYTF. DNA for the CDR3: TGTGCCAGCAGCTTGGCACAGGGGACCCGTGGCTACACCTTC.

This rearrangement joins TRBV5-6 to TRBJ1-1, with D perhaps matching TRBD1 (5 bases). The CDR3 sequence is 15 residues long. Germline CDR1 reads SGHDT; CDR2 reads YYEEEE. Between the trimmed V and J ends, which lost 3 bases and 0 bases, there was a span of 12 bases. CDR3 sequence: CASSYYRTMNTEAFF. The CDR3 DNA reads as TGTGCCAGCAGCTACTACAGGACTATGAACACTGAAGCTTTCTTT.

The chain is built from TRBV7-3 and TRBJ2-3, with D perhaps TRBD1 (5 bases). The germline V gene has CDR1 SGHTA and CDR2 FQGTGA. With 5 bases removed from V and 6 bases from J, the gap between germline ends came to 12 bases. CDR3 length equals 13 residues. The CDR3 coding sequence is TGTGCCAGCAGCGTTCAGGGTCAGGATACGCAGTATTTT. Amino acid sequence: CASSVQGQDTQYF.

The genes are TRBV7-9 and TRBJ2-2; D unresolved. V was clipped by 5 bases and J by 5 bases, with 6 bases between them. In germline, CDR1 is SEHNR, CDR2 FQNEAQ (reference sequence). The CDR3 is made up of 12 amino acids. The DNA of the CDR3 is TGTGCCAGCAGCATGAGTACCGGGGAGCTGTTTTTT. This codes for CASSMSTGELFF.

The chain is built from TRBV10-2 and TRBJ2-1; 13 bases are shared with TRBD2. After removal of 6 bases from V and 5 bases from J, the junction contained 1 base not matched to a gene. Germline lookup yields CDR1 WSHSY and CDR2 SAAADI. There are 14 residues in the CDR3. The CDR3 DNA is TGCGCCAGCAGGGGACTAGCGGGGAACAATGAGCAGTTCTTC. It yields the protein CASRGLAGNNEQFF.

The rearrangement uses TRBV5-4 and TRBJ2-3; no firm D call. The CDR3 is 14 amino acids. V was clipped by 1 base and J by 0 bases, with 6 bases between them. Germline CDR1 SGHNT, CDR2 YYREEE (reference sequence). The CDR3 loop reads CASSLLGSTDTQYF. Here the CDR3 DNA reads TGTGCCAGCAGCTTGCTGGGAAGCACAGATACGCAGTATTTT.

The chain links TRBV28 to TRBJ2-5, with 12 bases identical to TRBD2. Per germline, CDR1 MDHEN and CDR2 SYDVKM. The CDR3 runs 17 residues. Germline trimming cut 4 bases from V and 5 bases from J; bases unmatched to any gene: 11. The CDR3 reads CASSSGASGRAGETQYF. CDR3 sequence (DNA): TGTGCCAGCAGTTCCGGGGCTAGCGGGAGGGCCGGTGAGACCCAGTACTTC. The whole variable domain, remainder taken from reference TRBV28 and TRBJ2-5, is DVKVTQSSRYLVKRTGEKVFLECVQDMDHENMFWYRQDPGLGLRLIYFSYDVKMKEKGDIPEGYSVSREKKERFSLILESASTNQTSMYLCASSSGASGRAGETQYFGPGTRLLVL.